Sequencing of this TCR beta chain was carried out in a study of blood T cells in healthy people across ages. Study overall: Per two T cells, template switching captured roughly one barcoded beta molecule.

Together with a sample-barcoded 5' primer, a J-beta primer mix was included in a second PCR lasting roughly 6 to 12 cycles. MiXCR was run by TCRdb on the 5' RACE reads, yielding one entry per CDR3 protein. The data show roughly 1,000,000 distinct CDR3 sequences, with approximately 25% seen just once and approximately 0.7% held by the top ten. The CDR3 consists of 15 residues. The germline gives CDR1 SEHNR, CDR2 FQNEAQ (reference sequence). Separately, the same data were catalogued under a study of T cells of mothers and their children. From that study: The yield was over 8.5 million TCR beta CDR3 reads from each mother and approximately 2.8 million from each child.

The chain recombines TRBV7-9 with TRBJ2-5; 7 nucleotides agree with TRBD1. Near its end, the DNA agrees better with TRBJ2-7, so the J call may be wrong. The sequenced material came from blood. The sequence derives from a girl aged 2-10 years in good health. The CDR3 bases are TGTGCCAGCAGCCACGGGGACAGAAAGGCTTACGAGCAGTACTTC. The encoded protein is CASSHGDRKAYEQYF.